This T cell receptor beta chain was sequenced for a study of neurological immune-mediated disorders. This clonotype was recorded many times. Losses at the gene ends were 4 bases for V and 4 bases for J; bases not matched to a gene: 6. The CDR3 loop spans 14 amino acids. Germline CDR1 is SEHNR and CDR2 is FQNEAQ (reference sequence). TCRdb used MiXCR to reprocess the 5' RACE reads, holding one entry per CDR3 protein. The sample comprises approximately 70,000 distinct CDR3 sequences, about 4% of which are singletons, and around 1.3% rests with the top ten. The chain couples TRBV7-9 to TRBJ2-7; 8 bases are a match to TRBD1. This receptor was obtained from a young man with multiple sclerosis. The sample comprised PBMCs. This chain's CDR3 is CASSSWDRIYEQYF. The CDR3 bases are TGTGCCAGCAGCTCATGGGACAGGATTTACGAGCAGTACTTC. Combining the CDR3 with reference TRBV7-9 and TRBJ2-7 gives the whole variable domain DTGVSQNPRHKITKRGQNVTFRCDPISEHNRLYWYRQTLGQGPEFLTYFQNEAQLEKSRLLSDRFSAERPKGSFSTLEIQRTEQGDSAMYLCASSSWDRIYEQYFGPGTRLTVT.